This T cell receptor beta chain is drawn from a study of CD8+CD57+ T cells in acquired aplastic anemia. Across the study: Around 3.2 ug was the average amount of DNA from sorted CD4+ and CD8+ cells.

Genomic DNA provided the template from which TCR beta VDJ and CDR3 profiles were obtained. TCRdb called the reads again in MiXCR, with one record for every CDR3 protein. The sample shows a few hundred thousand distinct CDR3 sequences, 50% to 65% of them seen only once. As regards this clonotype: No antigen is known for it. The junction and the germline gene differ at one end; a read error may be behind it.

There are 16 residues in the CDR3. Germline V CDR1 and CDR2: KGHSH, LQKENI. The authors sequenced patients whose flow cytometry had shown CD8+CD57+ cell expansion. No therapy was given to patients before blood sampling. Study results and limitations: Patients showed no significant difference from controls in CD8+ Simpson's diversity. There were some 30 CD8+ CDR3 sequences that occurred in both patients and controls.

Sample: sorted CD4+, CD8+, or CD8+CD57+ T cells (not recorded which) from PBMCs. The sequence derives from a human donor with aplastic anemia. The rearrangement joins TRBV18 to TRBJ2-5; 12 positions agree with TRBD1. Written as DNA, the CDR3 is TGTGCCAGCCCACCGGCCGGGACAGGGGGCATGGAGACCCAGTACTTC. The encoded protein is CASPPAGTGGMETQYF.